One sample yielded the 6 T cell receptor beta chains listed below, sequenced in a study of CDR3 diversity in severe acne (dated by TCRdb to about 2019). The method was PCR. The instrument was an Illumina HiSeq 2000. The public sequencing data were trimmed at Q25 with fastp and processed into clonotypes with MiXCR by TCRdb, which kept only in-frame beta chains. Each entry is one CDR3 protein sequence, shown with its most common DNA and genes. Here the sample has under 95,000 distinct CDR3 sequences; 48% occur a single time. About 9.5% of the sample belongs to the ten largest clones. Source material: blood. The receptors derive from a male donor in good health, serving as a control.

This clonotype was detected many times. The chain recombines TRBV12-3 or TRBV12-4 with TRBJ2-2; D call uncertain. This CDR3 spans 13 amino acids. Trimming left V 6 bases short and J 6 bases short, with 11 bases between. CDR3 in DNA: TGTGCCAGCAGGCCAGGTTTGGCCGGGGAGCTGTTTTTT. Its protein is CASRPGLAGELFF.

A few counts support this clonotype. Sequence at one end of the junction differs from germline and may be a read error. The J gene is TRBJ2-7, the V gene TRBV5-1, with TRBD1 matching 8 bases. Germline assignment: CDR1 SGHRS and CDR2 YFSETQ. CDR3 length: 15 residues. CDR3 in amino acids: CASSSQGGTGYEQYF. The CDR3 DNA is TGTGCCAGCAGCTCCCAAGGGGGGACAGGATACGAGCAGTACTTC.

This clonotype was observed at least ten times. The CDR3 loop reads CASSSDRGNSPLHF. The CDR3 bases are TGTGCCAGCAGCTCGGACAGGGGTAATTCACCCCTCCACTTT. This rearrangement joins TRBV7-6 to TRBJ1-6, with TRBD1 matching 9 bases. There are 14 residues in the CDR3. V dropped 4 bases and J dropped 6; count of bases not matched to a gene: 1. Germline-derived CDR1 and CDR2 are SGHVS and FNYEAQ.

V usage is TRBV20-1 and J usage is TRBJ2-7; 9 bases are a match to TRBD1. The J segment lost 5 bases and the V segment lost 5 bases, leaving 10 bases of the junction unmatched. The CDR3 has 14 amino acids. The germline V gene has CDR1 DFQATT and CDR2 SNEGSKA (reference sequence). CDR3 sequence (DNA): TGCAGTGCTGTCCCGGGACAGGGCGCCGACGAGCAGTACTTC. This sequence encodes CSAVPGQGADEQYF.

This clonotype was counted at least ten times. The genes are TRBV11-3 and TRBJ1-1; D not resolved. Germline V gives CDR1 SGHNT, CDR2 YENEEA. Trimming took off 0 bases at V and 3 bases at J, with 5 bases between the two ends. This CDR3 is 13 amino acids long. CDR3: CASSLDGDTEAFF. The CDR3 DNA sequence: TGTGCCAGCAGCTTAGATGGGGACACTGAAGCTTTCTTT.

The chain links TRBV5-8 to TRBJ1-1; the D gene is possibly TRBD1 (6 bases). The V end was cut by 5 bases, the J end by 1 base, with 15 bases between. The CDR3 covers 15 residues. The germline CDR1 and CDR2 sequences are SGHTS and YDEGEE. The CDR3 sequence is CASRTGQKANTEAFF. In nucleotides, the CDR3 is TGTGCCAGCAGAACTGGACAGAAAGCGAACACTGAAGCTTTCTTT.